This TCR beta chain was captured in a study of T-cell reconstitution after alpha-beta-depleted transplantation in children. Whole-study findings and limits: T cells produced anew were the main source of T-cell counts and diversity one year after transplant. Alpha-beta T cells about two months after transplant reportedly derived from several hundred expanded graft clones. From surviving recipient T cells and thymic progenitors came the high day-60 TCRbeta diversity observed in some patients.

As it was prepared, the TCRbeta library received unique molecular identifiers. One entry per CDR3 protein, called by TCRdb with MiXCR from the PCR reads. This sample yields about 300,000 distinct CDR3 sequences, of which roughly 7.8% are seen a single time; approximately 9.6% belongs to the top ten. Germline loops: CDR1 DFQATT, CDR2 SNEGSKA (reference sequence). The CDR3 spans 13 residues. After removal of 5 bases from V and 8 bases from J, the junction contained 9 bases not matched to a gene. This clonotype was recorded many times. Its antigen is unidentified. This specimen consisted of peripheral blood, obtained 360 days after TCRalphabeta/CD19-depleted stem cell transplant. This TCR was sampled from a female patient aged 2 to 10 who had a stem cell transplant for Fanconi anemia, so the T cells may come from the graft donor. The V gene is TRBV20-1, the J gene TRBJ1-2; 9 bases are shared with TRBD1. The CDR3 region has the DNA TGCAGTGCTGCCGCGGGACAGGGAAAGGGCTACACCTTC. Its translation: CSAAAGQGKGYTF.